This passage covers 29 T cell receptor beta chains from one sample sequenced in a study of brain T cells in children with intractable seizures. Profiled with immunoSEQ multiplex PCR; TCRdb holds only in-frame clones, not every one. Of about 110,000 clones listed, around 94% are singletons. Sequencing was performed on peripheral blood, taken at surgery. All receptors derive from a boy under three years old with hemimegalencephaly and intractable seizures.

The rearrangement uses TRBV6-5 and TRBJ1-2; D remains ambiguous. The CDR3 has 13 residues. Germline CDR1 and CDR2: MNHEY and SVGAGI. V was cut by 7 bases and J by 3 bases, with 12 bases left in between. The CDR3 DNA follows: TGTGCCAGCACCGCCGCGGGGTACTATGGCTACACCTTC. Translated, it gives CASTAAGYYGYTF.

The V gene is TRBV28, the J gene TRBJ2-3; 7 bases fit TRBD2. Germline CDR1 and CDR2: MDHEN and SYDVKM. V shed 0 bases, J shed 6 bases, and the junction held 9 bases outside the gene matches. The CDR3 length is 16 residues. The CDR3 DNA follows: TGTGCCAGCAGTTTATGGCGGGAGAGAATGGGTGATACGCAGTATTTT. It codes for CASSLWRERMGDTQYF.

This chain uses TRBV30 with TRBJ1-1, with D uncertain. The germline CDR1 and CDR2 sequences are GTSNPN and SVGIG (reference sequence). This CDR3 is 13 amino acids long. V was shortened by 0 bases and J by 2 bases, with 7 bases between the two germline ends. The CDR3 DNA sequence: TGTGCCTGGAGTGTACAGCCCAACACTGAAGCTTTCTTT. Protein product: CAWSVQPNTEAFF. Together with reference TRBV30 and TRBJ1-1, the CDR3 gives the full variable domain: SQTIHQWPATLVQPVGSPLSLECTVEGTSNPNLYWYRQAAGRGLQLLFYSVGIGQISSEVPQNLSASRPQDRQFILSSKKLLLSDSGFYLCAWSVQPNTEAFFGQGTRLTVV.

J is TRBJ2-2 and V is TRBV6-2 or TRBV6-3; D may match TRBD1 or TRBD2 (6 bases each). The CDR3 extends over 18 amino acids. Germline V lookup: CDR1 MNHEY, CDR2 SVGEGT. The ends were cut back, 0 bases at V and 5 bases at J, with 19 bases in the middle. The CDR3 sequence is CASSYSVEGGRGTGELFF. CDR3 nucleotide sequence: TGTGCCAGCAGTTACTCCGTCGAAGGGGGGCGAGGGACCGGGGAGCTGTTTTTT.

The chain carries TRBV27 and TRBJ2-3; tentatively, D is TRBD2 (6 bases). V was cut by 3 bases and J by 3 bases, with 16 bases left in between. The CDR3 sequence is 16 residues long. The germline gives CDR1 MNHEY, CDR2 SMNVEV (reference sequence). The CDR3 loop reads CASSFLGGAFTDTQYF. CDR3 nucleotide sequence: TGTGCCAGCAGTTTCTTGGGCGGGGCCTTTACAGATACGCAGTATTTT.

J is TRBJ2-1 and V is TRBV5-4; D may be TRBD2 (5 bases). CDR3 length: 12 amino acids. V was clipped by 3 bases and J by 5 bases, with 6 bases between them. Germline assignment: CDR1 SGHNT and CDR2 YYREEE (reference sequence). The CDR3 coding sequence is TGTGCCAGCAGCTACGGGAACAATGAGCAGTTCTTC. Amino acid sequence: CASSYGNNEQFF.

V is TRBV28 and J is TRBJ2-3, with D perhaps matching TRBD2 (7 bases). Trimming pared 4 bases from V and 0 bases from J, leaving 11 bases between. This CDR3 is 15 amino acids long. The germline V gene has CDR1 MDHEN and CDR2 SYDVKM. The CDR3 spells CASSSGGSSTDTQYF. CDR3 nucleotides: TGTGCCAGCAGTTCGGGGGGCTCCAGCACAGATACGCAGTATTTT.

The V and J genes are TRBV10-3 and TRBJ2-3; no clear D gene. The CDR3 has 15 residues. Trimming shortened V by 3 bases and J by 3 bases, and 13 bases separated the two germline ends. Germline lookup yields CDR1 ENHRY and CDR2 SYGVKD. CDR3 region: CAISDSAPPTDTQYF. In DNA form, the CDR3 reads TGTGCCATCAGTGACTCCGCTCCACCTACAGATACGCAGTATTTT.

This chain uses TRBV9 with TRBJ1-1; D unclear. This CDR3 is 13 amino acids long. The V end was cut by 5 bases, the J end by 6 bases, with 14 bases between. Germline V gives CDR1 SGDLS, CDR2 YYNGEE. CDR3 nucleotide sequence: TGTGCCAGCAGTCCCGTCCAGAGGGCTGAAGCTTTCTTT. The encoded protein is CASSPVQRAEAFF.

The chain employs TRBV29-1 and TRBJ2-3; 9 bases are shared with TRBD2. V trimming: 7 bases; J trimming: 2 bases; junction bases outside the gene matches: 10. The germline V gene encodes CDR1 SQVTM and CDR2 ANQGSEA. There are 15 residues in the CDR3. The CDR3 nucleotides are TGCAGCGCCTCCCCCCTAGCGGGGACCACAGATACGCAGTATTTT. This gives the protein CSASPLAGTTDTQYF.

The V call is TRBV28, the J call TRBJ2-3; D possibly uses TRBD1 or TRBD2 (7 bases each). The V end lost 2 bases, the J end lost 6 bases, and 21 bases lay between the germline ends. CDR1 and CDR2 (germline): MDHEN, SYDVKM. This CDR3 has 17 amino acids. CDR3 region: CASSLPEGAGAGDTQYF. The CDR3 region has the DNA TGTGCCAGCAGTTTACCCGAGGGGGCGGGAGCGGGCGATACGCAGTATTTT.

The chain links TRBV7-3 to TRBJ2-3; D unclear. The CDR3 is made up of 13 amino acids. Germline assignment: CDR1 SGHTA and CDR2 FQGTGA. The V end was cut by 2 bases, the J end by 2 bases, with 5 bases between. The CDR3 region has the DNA TGTGCCAGCAGCTTAGGAGCCACAGATACGCAGTATTTT. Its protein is CASSLGATDTQYF. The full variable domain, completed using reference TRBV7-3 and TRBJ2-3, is GAGVSQTPSNKVTEKGKYVELRCDPISGHTALYWYRQSLGQGPEFLIYFQGTGAADDSGLPNDRFFAVRPEGSVSTLKIQRTERGDSAVYLCASSLGATDTQYFGPGTRLTVL.

The CDR3 coding sequence is TGTGCCAGTTCCGACTCATATAGCAATCAGCCCCAGCATTTT. It specifies CASSDSYSNQPQHF. V gene TRBV19 combines with J gene TRBJ1-5; D is unclear. Trimming cost V 8 bases and J 0 bases, with 11 bases left between them. This CDR3 comprises 14 residues. CDR1 LNHDA and CDR2 SQIVND come from the germline V gene (reference sequence).

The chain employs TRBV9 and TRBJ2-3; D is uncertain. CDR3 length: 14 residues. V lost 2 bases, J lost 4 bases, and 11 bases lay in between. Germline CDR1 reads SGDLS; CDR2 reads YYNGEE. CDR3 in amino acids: CASSVSGLADTQYF. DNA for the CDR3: TGTGCCAGCAGCGTCTCAGGCTTGGCAGATACGCAGTATTTT.

The CDR3 bases are TGTGCCAGTAGTATCCGGACAGGGGCGGGGGAGACCCAGTACTTC. It specifies CASSIRTGAGETQYF. The genes are TRBV19 and TRBJ2-5; TRBD1 matches 9 bases. Germline CDR1 is LNHDA and CDR2 is SQIVND (reference sequence). V lost 3 bases to trimming and J lost 5 bases; unmatched junction nucleotides: 7. The CDR3 sequence is 15 residues long. Variable domain in full (rest from reference TRBV19 and TRBJ2-5): DGGITQSPKYLFRKEGQNVTLSCEQNLNHDAMYWYRQDPGQGLRLIYYSQIVNDFQKGDIAEGYSVSREKKESFPLTVTSAQKNPTAFYLCASSIRTGAGETQYFGPGTRLLVL.

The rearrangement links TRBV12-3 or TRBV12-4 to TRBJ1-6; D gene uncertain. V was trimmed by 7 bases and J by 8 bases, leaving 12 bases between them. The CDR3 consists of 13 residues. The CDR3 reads CASISARDSPLHF. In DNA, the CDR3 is TGTGCCAGCATATCCGCTCGGGATTCACCCCTCCACTTT.

The CDR3 DNA is TGTGCCATCAGCCTGGACAGGGGGTATGGCTACACCTTC. It yields the protein CAISLDRGYGYTF. The chain recombines TRBV10-3 with TRBJ1-2, with 10 bases identical to TRBD1. The CDR3 is made up of 13 amino acids. V gave up 6 bases and J gave up 5 bases; unmatched junction bases: 3. Looked up from germline, CDR1 is ENHRY and CDR2 is SYGVKD.

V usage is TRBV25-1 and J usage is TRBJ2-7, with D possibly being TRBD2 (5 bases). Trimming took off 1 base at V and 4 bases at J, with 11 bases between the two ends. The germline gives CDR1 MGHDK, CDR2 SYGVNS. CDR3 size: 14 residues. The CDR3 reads CASSELGTGYEQYF. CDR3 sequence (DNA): TGTGCCAGCAGTGAATTGGGAACGGGATACGAGCAGTACTTC.

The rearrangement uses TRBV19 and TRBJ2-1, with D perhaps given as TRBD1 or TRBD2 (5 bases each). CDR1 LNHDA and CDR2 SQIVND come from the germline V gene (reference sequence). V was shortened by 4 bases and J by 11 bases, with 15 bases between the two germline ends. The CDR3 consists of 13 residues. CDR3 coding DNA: TGTGCCAGTAGTACCCCCGGGGCGGTTAAGCAGTTCTTC. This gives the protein CASSTPGAVKQFF.

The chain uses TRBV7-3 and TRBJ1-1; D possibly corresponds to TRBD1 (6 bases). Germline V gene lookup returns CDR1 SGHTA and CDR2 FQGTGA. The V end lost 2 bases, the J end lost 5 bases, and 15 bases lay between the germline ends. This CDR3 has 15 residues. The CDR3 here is CASSLSQGPWTEAFF. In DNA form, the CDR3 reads TGTGCCAGCAGCTTATCCCAGGGGCCGTGGACTGAAGCTTTCTTT.

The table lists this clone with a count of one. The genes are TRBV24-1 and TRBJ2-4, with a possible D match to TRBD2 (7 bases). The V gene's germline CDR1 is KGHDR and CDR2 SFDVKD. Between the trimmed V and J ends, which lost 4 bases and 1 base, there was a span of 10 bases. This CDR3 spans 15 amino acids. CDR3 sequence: CATSEEGGAKNIQYF. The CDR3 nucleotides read TGTGCCACCAGTGAAGAGGGGGGGGCCAAAAACATTCAGTACTTC.

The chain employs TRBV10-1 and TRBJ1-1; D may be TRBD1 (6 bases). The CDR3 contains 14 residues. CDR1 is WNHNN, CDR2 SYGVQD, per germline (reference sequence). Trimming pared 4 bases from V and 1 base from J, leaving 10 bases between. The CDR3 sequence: CASSVPGQNTEAFF. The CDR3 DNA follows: TGCGCCAGCAGTGTGCCGGGACAGAACACTGAAGCTTTCTTT.

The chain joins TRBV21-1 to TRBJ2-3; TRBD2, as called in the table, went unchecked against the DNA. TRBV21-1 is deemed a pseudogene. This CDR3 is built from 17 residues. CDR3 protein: CASSKARGLAVTDTQYF. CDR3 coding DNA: TGTGCCAGCAGCAAAGCGCGCGGACTAGCGGTCACAGATACGCAGTATTTT.

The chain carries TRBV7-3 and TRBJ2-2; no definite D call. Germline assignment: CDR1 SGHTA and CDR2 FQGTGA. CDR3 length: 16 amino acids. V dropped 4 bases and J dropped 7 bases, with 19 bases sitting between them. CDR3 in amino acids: CASSSVFAAGGGELFF. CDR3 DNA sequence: TGTGCCAGCAGCTCCGTGTTCGCGGCAGGCGGCGGGGAGCTGTTTTTT.

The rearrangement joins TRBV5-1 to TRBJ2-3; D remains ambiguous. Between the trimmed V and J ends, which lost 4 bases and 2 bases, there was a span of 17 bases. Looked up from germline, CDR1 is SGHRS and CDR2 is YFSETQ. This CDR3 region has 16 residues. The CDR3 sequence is CASSLGIRQVTDTQYF. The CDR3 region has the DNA TGCGCCAGCAGCCTGGGGATCCGACAAGTCACAGATACGCAGTATTTT.

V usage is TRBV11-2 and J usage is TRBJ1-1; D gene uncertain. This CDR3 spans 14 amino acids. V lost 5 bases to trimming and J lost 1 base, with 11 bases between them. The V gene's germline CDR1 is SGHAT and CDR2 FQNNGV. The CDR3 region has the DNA TGTGCCAGCAGCCCCTGGGCAGCGAACACTGAAGCTTTCTTT. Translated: CASSPWAANTEAFF.

CDR3: CASSRIGVGTGELFF. CDR3 in DNA: TGTGCCAGCAGTAGGATCGGGGTCGGTACCGGGGAGCTGTTTTTT. J is TRBJ2-2 and V is TRBV6-2 or TRBV6-3; tentative D call: TRBD2 (5 bases). Germline V gene sequence: CDR1 MNHEY, CDR2 SVGEGT. Trimming stripped 5 bases from V and 5 bases from J, with 15 bases between. This CDR3 has 15 residues.

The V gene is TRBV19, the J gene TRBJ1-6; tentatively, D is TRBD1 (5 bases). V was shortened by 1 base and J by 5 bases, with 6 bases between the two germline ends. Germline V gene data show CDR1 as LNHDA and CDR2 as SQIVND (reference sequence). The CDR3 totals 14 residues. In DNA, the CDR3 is TGTGCCAGTAGTATAGCAGGGAATAATTCACCCCTCCACTTT. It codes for CASSIAGNNSPLHF.

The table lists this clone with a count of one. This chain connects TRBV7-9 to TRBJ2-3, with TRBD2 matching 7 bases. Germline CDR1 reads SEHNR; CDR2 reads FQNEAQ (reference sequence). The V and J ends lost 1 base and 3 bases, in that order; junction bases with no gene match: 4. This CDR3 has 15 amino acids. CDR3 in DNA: TGTGCCAGCAGCTTAGGGGCGGGAGTAACAGATACGCAGTATTTT. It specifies CASSLGAGVTDTQYF.